This record concerns one T cell receptor (beta chain) sequence. Its matching antigen is unknown. The data derive from a study of CD8+CD57+ T cells in acquired aplastic anemia. Turning to the study itself: The study obtained an average of about 3.4 ug of DNA from sorted CD4+ and CD8+ cells. Study observations and caveats: Patients and controls shared roughly 30 CD8+ CDR3 sequences, which appeared highly expressed in patients and within their immunodominant clones.

Genomic DNA, the template, was used for profiling of the TCR beta VDJ and CDR3. Using its own MiXCR run on the reads, TCRdb lists one record per CDR3 protein. The sample yields around 150,000 distinct CDR3 sequences, roughly 48% seen once. Germline loops: CDR1 SGHAT, CDR2 FQNNGV. The V gene lost 2 bases and the J gene lost 0 bases, with 20 bases spanning the gap. The CDR3 contains 20 residues. Sequenced material: sorted CD4+, CD8+, or CD8+CD57+ T cells (not recorded which) from PBMCs. The TCR sequence derives from a human donor in good health. The V gene is TRBV11-2, the J gene TRBJ2-6; unclear D gene. The CDR3 loop is CASSLITLGALSSGANVLTF. CDR3 sequence (DNA): TGTGCCAGCAGCTTAATTACTTTAGGAGCCCTGAGCTCTGGGGCCAACGTCCTGACTTTC.